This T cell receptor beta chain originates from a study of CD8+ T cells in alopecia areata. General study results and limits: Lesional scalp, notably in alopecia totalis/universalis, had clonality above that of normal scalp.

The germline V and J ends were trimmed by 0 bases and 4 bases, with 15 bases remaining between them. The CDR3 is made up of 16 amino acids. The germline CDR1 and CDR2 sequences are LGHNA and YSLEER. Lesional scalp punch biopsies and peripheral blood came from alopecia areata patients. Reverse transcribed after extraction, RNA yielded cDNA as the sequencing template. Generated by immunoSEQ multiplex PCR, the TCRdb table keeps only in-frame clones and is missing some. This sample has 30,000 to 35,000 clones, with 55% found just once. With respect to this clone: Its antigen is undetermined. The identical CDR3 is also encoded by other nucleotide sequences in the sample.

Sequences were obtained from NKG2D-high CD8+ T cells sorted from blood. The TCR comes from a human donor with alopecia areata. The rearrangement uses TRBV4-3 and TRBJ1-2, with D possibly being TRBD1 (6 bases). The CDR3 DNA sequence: TGCGCCAGCAGCCAAGATCGAACAGGGCGACCCTATGGCTACACCTTC. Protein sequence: CASSQDRTGRPYGYTF.